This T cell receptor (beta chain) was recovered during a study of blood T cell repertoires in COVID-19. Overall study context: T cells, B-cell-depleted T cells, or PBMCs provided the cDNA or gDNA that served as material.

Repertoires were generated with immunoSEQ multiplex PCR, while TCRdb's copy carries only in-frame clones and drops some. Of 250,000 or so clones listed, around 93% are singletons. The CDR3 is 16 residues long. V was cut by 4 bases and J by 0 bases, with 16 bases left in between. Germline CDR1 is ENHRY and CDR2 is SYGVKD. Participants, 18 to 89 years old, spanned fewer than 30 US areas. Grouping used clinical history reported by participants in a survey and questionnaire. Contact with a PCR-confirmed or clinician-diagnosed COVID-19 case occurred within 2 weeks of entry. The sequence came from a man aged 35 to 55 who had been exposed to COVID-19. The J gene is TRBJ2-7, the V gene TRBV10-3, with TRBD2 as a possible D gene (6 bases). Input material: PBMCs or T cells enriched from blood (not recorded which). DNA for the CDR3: TGTGCCATCAGTGGCAGGCCTAGCGAGAGCTCCTACGAGCAGTACTTC. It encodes CAISGRPSESSYEQYF.